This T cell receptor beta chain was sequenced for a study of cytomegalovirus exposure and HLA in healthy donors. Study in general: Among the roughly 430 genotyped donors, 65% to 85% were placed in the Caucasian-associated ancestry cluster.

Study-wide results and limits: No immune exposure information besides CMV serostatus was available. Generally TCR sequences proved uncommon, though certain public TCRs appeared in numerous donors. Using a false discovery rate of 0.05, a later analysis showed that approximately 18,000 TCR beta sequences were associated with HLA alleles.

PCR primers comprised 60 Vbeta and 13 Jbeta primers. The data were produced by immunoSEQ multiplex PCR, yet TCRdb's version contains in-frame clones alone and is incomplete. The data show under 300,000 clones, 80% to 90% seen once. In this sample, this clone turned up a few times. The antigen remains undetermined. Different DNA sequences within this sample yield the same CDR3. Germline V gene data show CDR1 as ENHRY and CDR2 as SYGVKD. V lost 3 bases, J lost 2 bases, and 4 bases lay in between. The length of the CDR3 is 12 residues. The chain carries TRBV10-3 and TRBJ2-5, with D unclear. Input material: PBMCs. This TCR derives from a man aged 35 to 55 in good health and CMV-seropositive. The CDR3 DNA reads TGTGCCATCAGTGAACTGCAAGAGACCCAGTACTTC. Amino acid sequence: CAISELQETQYF.